Described below is a single T cell receptor beta chain sequence and its context. What it binds is not known. The data originate from a study of cytomegalovirus exposure and HLA in healthy donors. J was trimmed by 4 bases and V by 8 bases; bases with no gene match: 4. Germline-derived CDR1 and CDR2 are MDHEN and SYDVKM. The CDR3 has 13 residues. Study-wide points: Earlier findings revealed that most TCR beta V segments proved productive either about 90% or about 30% of the time.

The PCR was carried out with 60 Vbeta primers and 13 Jbeta primers. TCRdb's copy holds only in-frame clones and misses some; the assay was immunoSEQ multiplex PCR. The sample contains more than 110,000 clones, approximately 84% of which appear only once. The source of this sequence is a young man in good health and CMV-seropositive. This chain links TRBV28 with TRBJ2-1, with 8 bases that match TRBD2. Input material: PBMCs. The CDR3 loop is CASGTRGYNEQFF. The CDR3 coding sequence is TGTGCCAGCGGGACTAGGGGGTACAATGAGCAGTTCTTC.